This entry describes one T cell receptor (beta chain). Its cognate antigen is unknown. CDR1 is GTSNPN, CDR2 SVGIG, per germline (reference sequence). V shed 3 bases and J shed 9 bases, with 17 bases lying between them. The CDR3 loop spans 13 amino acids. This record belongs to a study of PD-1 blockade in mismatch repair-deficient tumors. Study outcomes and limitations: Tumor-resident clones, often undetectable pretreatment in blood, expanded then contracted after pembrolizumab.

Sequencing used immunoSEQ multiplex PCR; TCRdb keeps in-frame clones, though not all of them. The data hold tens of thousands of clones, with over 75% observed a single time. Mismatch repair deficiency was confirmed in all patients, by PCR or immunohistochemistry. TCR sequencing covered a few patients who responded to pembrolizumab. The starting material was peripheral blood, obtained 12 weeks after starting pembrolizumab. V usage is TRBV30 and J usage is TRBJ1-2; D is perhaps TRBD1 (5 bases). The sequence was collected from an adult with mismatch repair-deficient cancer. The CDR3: CAWRGGGGGRYTF. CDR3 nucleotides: TGTGCCTGGAGAGGCGGGGGAGGCGGACGCTACACCTTC.